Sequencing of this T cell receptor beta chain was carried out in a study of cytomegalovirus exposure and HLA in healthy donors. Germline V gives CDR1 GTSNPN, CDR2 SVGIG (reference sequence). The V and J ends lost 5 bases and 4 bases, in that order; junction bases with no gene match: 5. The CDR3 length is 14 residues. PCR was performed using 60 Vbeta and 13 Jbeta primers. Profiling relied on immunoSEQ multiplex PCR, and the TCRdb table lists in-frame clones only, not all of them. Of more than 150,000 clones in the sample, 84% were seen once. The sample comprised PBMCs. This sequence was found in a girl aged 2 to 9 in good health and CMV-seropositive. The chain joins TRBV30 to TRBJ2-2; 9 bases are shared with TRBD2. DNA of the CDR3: TGTGCCTGGGCGGGGGGGGGCGGCACCGGGGAGCTGTTTTTT. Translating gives CAWAGGGGTGELFF.